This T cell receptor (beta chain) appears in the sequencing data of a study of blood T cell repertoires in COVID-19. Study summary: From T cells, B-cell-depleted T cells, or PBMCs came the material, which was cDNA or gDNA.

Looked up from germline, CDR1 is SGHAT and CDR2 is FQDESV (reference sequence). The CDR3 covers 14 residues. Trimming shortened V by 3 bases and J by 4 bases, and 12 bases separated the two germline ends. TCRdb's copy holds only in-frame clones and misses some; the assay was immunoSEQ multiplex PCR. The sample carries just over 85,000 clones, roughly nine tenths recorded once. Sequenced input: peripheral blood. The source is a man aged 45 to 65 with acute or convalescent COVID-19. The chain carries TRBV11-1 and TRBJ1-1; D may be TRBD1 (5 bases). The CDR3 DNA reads TGTGCCAGCAGCTTCAATAGCAGGGCCACTGAAGCTTTCTTT. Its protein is CASSFNSRATEAFF.